This TCR beta chain was captured by sequencing in a study of blood T cell repertoires in COVID-19. Original data processing: Nucleated cell number was recorded as an estimate derived from reference gene primer amplification. The assay was immunoSEQ multiplex PCR, and TCRdb's table has in-frame clones only and misses some. V and J calls and clone size come straight from that table; D and trimming were deduced from the DNA. The profile covers under 300,000 clones, with around 83% appearing a single time and around 6.3% taken by the ten largest. Per the germline V gene, CDR1 is SGHRS and CDR2 is YFSETQ. CDR3 length: 14 residues. With 0 bases removed from V and 1 base from J, the gap between germline ends came to 7 bases. This clone was recorded a few times. This sample includes further DNA sequences coding for the same CDR3. Adults between about 18 and 89 years of age took part from under 25 US areas. Participant reports of clinical history set cohort assignment.

The material sequenced was PBMCs or T cells enriched from blood (not recorded which). This chain connects TRBV5-1 to TRBJ1-1; no definite D call. The origin of this receptor is a woman aged 50 to 60 who had been exposed to COVID-19. CDR3 sequence reads: CASSLAGTNTEAFF. The CDR3 DNA follows: TGCGCCAGCAGCTTGGCAGGAACGAACACTGAAGCTTTCTTT. Based on the CDR3 plus reference TRBV5-1 and TRBJ1-1, the full variable domain is KAGVTQTPRYLIKTRGQQVTLSCSPISGHRSVSWYQQTPGQGLQFLFEYFSETQRNKGNFPGRFSGRQFSNSRSEMNVSTLELGDSALYLCASSLAGTNTEAFFGQGTRLTVV.